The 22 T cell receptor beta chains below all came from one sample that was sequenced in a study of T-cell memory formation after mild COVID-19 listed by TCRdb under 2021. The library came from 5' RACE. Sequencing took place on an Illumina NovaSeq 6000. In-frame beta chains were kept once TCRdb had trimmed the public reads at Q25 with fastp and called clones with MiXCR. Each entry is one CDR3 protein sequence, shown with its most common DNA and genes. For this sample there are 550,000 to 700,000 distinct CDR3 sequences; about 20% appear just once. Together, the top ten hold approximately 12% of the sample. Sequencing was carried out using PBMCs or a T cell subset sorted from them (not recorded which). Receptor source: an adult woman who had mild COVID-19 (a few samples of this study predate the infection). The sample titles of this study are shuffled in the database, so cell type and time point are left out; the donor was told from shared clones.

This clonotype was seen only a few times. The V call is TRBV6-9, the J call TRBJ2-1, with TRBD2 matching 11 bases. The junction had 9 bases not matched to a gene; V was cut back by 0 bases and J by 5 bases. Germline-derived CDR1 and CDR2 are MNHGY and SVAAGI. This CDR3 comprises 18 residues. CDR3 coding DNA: TGTGCCAGCAGTTATTCCCCAGAACTAGCGGGGGAAGACAATGAGCAGTTCTTC. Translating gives CASSYSPELAGEDNEQFF.

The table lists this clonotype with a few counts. CDR3 region: CASSPIDRVKGYTF. The CDR3 region has the DNA TGTGCCAGCAGCCCAATAGACAGGGTAAAGGGCTACACCTTC. This sequence joins TRBV7-9 and TRBJ1-2; 7 positions agree with TRBD1. Germline V lookup: CDR1 SEHNR, CDR2 FQNEAQ (reference sequence). This CDR3 comprises 14 residues. V gave up 5 bases and J gave up 8 bases; unmatched junction bases: 11.

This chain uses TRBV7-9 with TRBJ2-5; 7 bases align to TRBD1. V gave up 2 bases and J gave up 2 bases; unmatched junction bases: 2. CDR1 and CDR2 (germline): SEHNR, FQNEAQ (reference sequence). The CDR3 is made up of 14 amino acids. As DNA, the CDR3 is TGTGCCAGCAGCTTAATGGGACAGCAAGAGACCCAGTACTTC. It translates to CASSLMGQQETQYF.

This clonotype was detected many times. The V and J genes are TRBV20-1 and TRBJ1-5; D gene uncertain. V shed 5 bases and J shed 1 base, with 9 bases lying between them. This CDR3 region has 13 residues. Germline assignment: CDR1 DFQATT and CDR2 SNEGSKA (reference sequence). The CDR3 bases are TGCAGTGCTTCCCTCGGCAGCAATCAGCCCCAGCATTTT. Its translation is CSASLGSNQPQHF.

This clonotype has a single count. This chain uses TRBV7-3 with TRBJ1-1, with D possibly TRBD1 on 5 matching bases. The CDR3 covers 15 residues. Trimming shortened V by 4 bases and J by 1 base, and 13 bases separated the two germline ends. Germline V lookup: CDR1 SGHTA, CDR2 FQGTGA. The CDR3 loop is CASSWSPGRNTEAFF. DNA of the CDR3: TGTGCCAGCAGCTGGTCCCCAGGGAGGAACACTGAAGCTTTCTTT.

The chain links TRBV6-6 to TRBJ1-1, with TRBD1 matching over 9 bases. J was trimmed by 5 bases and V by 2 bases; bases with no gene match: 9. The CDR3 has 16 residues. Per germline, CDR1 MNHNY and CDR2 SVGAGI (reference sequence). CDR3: CASSYGGTGRETEAFF. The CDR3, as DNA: TGTGCCAGCAGTTACGGGGGGACAGGGAGGGAGACTGAAGCTTTCTTT.

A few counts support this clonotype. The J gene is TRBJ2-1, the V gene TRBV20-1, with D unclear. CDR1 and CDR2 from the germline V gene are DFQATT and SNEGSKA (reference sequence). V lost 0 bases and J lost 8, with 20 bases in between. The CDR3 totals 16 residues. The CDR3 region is CSARDRIGPRSDEQFF. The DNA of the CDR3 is TGCAGTGCTAGAGACCGCATTGGCCCCCGATCGGATGAGCAGTTCTTC.

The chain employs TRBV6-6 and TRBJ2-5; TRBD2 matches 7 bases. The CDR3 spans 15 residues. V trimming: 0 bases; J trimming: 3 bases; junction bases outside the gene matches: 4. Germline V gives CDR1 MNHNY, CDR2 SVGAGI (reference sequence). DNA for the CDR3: TGTGCCAGCAGTTACTCGCGGGGAGGGGAAGAGACCCAGTACTTC. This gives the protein CASSYSRGGEETQYF.

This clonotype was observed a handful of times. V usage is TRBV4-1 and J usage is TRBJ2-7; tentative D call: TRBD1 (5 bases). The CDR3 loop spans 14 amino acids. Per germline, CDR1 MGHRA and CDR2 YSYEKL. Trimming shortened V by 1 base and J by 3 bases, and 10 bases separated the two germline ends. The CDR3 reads CASSQVRDFYEQYF. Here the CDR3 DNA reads TGCGCCAGCAGCCAAGTCAGGGATTTCTACGAGCAGTACTTC.

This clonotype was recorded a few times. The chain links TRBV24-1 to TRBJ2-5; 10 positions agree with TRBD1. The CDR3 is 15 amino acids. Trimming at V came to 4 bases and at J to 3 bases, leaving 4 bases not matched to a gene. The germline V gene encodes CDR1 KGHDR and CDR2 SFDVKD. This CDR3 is CATSEYGTGEETQYF. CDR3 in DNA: TGTGCCACCAGTGAATATGGGACAGGGGAAGAGACCCAGTACTTC.

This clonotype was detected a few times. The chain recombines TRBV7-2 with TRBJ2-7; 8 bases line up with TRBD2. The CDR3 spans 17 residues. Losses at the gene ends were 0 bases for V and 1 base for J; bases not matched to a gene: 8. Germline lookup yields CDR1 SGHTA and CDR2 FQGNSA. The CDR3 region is CASSLATSATLSYEQYF. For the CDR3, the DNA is TGTGCCAGCAGCTTAGCGACTAGCGCGACCCTTTCCTACGAGCAGTACTTC.

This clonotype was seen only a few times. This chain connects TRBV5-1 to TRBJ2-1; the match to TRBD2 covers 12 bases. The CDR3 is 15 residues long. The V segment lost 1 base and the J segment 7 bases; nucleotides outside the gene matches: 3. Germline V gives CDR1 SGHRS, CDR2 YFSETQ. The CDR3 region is CASSLTSGRSNEQFF. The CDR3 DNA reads TGCGCCAGCAGCTTGACTAGCGGGAGGAGTAATGAGCAGTTCTTC.

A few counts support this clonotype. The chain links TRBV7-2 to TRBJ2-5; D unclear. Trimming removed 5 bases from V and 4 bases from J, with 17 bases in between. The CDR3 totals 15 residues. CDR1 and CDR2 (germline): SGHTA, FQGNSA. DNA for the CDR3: TGTGCCAGCAGCGGTTTGGGGTTAAAGGGAGAGACCCAGTACTTC. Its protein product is CASSGLGLKGETQYF. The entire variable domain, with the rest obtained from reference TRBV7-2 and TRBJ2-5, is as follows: GAGVSQSPSNKVTEKGKDVELRCDPISGHTALYWYRQSLGQGLEFLIYFQGNSAPDKSGLPSDRFSAERTGGSVSTLTIQRTQQEDSAVYLCASSGLGLKGETQYFGPGTRLLVL.

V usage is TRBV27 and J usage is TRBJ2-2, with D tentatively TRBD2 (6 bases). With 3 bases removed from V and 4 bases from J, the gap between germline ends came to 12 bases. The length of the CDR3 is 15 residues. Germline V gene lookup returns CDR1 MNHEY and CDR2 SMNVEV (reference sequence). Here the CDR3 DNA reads TGTGCCAGCAGTTTGGGGGGACCCCTCACCGGGGAGCTGTTTTTT. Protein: CASSLGGPLTGELFF.

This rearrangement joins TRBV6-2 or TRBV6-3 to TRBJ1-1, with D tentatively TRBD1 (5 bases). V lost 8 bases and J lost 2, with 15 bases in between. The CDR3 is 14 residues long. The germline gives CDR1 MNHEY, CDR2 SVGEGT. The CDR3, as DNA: TGTGCCAGCGAACCCTATGGGGCCAACACTGAAGCTTTCTTT. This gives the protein CASEPYGANTEAFF.

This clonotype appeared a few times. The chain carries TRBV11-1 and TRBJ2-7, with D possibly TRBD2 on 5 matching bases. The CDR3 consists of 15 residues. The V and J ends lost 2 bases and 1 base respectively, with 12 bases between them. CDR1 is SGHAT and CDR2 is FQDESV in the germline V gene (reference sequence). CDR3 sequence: CASSLLRVPSYEQYF. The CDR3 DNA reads TGTGCCAGCAGCTTATTGAGGGTACCGTCCTACGAGCAGTACTTC.

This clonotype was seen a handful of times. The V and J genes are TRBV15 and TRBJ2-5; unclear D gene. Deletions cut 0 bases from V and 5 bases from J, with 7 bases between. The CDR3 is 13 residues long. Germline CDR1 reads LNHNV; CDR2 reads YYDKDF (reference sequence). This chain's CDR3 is CATSRDKSETQYF. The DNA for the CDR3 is TGTGCCACCAGCAGAGATAAATCGGAGACCCAGTACTTC.

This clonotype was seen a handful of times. The CDR3 DNA sequence: TGTGCCAGCAGTATTACAAGGATCGCGGATACGCAGTATTTT. Its protein product is CASSITRIADTQYF. J is TRBJ2-3 and V is TRBV6-1; D gene ambiguous. Germline CDR1 is MNHNS and CDR2 is SASEGT. CDR3 length: 14 residues. The ends were cut back, 5 bases at V and 6 bases at J, with 15 bases in the middle.

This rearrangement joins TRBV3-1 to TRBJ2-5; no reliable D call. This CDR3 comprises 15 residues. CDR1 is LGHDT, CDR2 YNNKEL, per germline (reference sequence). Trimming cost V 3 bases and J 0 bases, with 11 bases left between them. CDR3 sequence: CASSQGTTYQETQYF. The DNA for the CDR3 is TGTGCCAGCAGCCAGGGAACTACGTACCAAGAGACCCAGTACTTC.

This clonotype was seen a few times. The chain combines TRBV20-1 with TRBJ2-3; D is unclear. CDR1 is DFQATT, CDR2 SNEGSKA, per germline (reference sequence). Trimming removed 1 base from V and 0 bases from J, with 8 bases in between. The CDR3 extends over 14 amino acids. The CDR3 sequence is CSARGPESTDTQYF. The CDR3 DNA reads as TGCAGTGCTAGAGGGCCGGAGAGCACAGATACGCAGTATTTT.

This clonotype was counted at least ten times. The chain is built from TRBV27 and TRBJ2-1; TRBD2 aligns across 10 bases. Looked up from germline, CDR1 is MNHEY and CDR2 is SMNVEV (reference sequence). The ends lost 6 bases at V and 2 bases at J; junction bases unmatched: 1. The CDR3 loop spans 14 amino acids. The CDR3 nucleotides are TGTGCCAGCAGCCTAGCGGGAGCCTACAATGAGCAGTTCTTC. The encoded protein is CASSLAGAYNEQFF.

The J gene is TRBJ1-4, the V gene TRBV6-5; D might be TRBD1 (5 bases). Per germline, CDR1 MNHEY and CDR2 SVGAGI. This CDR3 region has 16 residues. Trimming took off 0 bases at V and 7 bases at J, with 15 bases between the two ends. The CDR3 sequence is CASSYSIRGGSEKLFF. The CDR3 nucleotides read TGTGCCAGCAGTTACTCGATAAGGGGTGGGAGTGAAAAACTGTTTTTT.